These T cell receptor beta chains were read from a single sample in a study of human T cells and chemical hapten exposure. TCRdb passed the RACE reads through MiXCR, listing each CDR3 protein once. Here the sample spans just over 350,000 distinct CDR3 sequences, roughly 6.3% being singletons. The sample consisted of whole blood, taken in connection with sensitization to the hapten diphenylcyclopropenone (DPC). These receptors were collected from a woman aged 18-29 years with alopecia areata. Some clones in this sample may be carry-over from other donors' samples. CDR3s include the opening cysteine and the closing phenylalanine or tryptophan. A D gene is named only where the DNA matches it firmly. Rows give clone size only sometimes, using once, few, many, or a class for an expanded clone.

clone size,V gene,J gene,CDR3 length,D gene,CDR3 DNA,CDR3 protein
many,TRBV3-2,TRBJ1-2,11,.,TGTGCCAGCAGCCAAGCTGGGGGCTACACCTTC,CASSQAGGYTF
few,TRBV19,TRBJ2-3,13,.,TGTGCCAGTAGCCAGACTAGCACAGATACGCAGTATTTT,CASSQTSTDTQYF
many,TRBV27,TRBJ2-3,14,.,TGTGCCAGCAGTCGACAAACGAGCACAGATACGCAGTATTTT,CASSRQTSTDTQYF
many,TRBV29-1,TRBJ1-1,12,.,TGCAGCGGGAGGAGGGGGATCACTGAAGCTTTCTTT,CSGRRGITEAFF
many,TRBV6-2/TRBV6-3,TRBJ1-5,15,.,TGTGCCAGCAGTTCTACGCGCAGGGGCAATCAGCCCCAGCATTTT,CASSSTRRGNQPQHF
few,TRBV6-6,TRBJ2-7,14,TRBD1,TGTGCCAGCAGCCCCCGGACAGGGCTCTACGAGCAGTACTTC,CASSPRTGLYEQYF
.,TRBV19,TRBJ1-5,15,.,TGTGCCAGTAAGTTGGGGGCGGGTGGCAATCAGCCCCAGCATTTT,CASKLGAGGNQPQHF
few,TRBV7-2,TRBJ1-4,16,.,TGTGCCAGCAGCGCCTACAGGGCACAAGCTAATGAAAAACTGTTTTTT,CASSAYRAQANEKLFF
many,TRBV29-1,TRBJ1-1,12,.,TGCAGCGTTGAACAGCTGAACACTGAAGCTTTCTTT,CSVEQLNTEAFF
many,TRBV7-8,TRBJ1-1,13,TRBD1,TGTGCCAGCAGCTTACTTGGACAGGGGGAAGCTTTCTTT,CASSLLGQGEAFF
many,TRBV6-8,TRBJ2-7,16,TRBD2,TGTGCCAGCAGTTACCGACAAGGGGAGGGAAGCTACGAGCAGTACTTC,CASSYRQGEGSYEQYF
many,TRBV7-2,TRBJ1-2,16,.,TGTGCCAGCAGCTTGGAATTCCGGGCAGGGTTATATGGCTACACCTTC,CASSLEFRAGLYGYTF
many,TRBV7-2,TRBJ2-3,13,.,TGTGCCAGCAGCTTAAACAGCCCTCATACGCAGTATTTT,CASSLNSPHTQYF
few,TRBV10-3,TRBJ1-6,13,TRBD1,TGTGCCAGTGCGACAGGGGTCAATTCACCCCTCCACTTT,CASATGVNSPLHF
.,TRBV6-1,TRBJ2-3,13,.,TGTGCCAGCAGTGATGACAGCACAGATACGCAGTATTTT,CASSDDSTDTQYF
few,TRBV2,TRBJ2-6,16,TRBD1,TGTGCCAGCAGTGGACAGGGCGGCTCTGGGGCCAACGTCCTGACTTTC,CASSGQGGSGANVLTF
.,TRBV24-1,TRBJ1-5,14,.,TGTGCCACCAGTAACGACAGGAATAATCAGCCCCAGCATTTT,CATSNDRNNQPQHF
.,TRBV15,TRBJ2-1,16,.,TGTGCCACCAGCCTCGGGGAGGCCCAGGACTACAATGAGCAGTTCTTC,CATSLGEAQDYNEQFF
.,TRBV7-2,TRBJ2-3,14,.,TGTGCCAGCAGCGCTCCTAGCGGCACAGATACGCAGTATTTT,CASSAPSGTDTQYF
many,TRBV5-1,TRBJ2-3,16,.,TGCGCCAGCAGCATCGGGACCGCGTTGCTCGCAGATACGCAGTATTTT,CASSIGTALLADTQYF
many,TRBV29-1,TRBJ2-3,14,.,TGCAGCGTTGGGTTGAATGCCGGCACAGATACGCAGTATTTT,CSVGLNAGTDTQYF
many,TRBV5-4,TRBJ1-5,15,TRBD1,TGTGCCAGCAGCTTGGGGGGGACAGGGAGTCAGCCCCAGCATTTT,CASSLGGTGSQPQHF
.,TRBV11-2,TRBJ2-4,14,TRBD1,TGTGCCAGCAGCCCGGACAGGGGCAAAAACATTCAGTACTTC,CASSPDRGKNIQYF